The clone carrying this T cell receptor beta chain was detected many times. As yet, its antigen is unknown. This sample stems from a study of identical twins. Study outcomes and limitations: The same donors were not followed; conclusions instead depended on cross-sectional statistical analysis. Carriage of fewer insertions was seen in abundant cord blood beta clonotypes, whereas memory repertoires showed none.

The CDR3 spans 14 residues. Trimming took 5 bases from V and 3 from J, leaving 11 bases between them. From germline, CDR1 is DFQATT and CDR2 SNEGSKA (reference sequence). cDNA carried unique molecular identifiers, and a universal primer site was added by template switching. TCRdb re-derived calls from the 5' RACE reads in MiXCR, one entry per CDR3 protein. The sample has 450,000 to 650,000 distinct CDR3 sequences, nearly 10% seen once; the top ten hold more than 2.5%. The sample also formed part of further work on yellow fever vaccine responses in identical twins. As reported in that work: Twins' vaccine T cell response reportedly gave the appearance of partial convergence and partial personalization.

Sequencing input: PBMCs. The chain recombines TRBV20-1 with TRBJ2-6, with D maybe TRBD1 (6 bases). The sequence came from a woman aged 18-29 years in good health. The DNA for the CDR3 is TGCAGTGCTTTGGACAGCAGTGGGGCCAACGTCCTGACTTTC. Protein product: CSALDSSGANVLTF.